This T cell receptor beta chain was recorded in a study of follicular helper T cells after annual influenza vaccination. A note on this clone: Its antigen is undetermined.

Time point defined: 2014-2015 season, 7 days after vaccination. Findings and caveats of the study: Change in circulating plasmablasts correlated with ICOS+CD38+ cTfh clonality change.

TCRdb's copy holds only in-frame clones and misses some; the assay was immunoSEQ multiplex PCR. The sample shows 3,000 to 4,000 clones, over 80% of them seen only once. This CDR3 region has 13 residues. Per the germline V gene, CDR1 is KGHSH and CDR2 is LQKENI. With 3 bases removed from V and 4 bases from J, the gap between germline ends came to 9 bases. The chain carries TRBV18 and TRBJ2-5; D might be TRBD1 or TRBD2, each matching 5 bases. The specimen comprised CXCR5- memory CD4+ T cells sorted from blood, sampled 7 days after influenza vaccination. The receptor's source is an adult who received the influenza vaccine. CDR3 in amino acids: CASSPSRGETQYF. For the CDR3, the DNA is TGTGCCAGCTCACCCTCGAGGGGAGAGACCCAGTACTTC.